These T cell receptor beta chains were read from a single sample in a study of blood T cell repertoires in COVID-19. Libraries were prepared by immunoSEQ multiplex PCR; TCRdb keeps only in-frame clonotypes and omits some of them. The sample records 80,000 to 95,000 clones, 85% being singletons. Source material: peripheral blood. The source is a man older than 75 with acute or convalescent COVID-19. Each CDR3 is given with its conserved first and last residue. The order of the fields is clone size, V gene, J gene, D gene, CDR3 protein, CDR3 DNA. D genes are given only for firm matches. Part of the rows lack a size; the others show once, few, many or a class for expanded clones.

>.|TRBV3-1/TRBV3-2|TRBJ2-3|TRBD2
CASSRSGGPVADTQYF
TGTGCCAGCAGCCGCAGCGGGGGCCCTGTTGCAGATACGCAGTATTTT
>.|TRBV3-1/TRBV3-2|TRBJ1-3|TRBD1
CASSRTGGSGNTIYF
TGTGCCAGCAGCAGGACAGGGGGCTCTGGAAACACCATATATTTT
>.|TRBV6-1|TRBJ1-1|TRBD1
CASSDPSRGRGNTEAFF
TGTGCCAGCAGTGACCCTAGCAGGGGGCGGGGGAACACTGAAGCTTTCTTT
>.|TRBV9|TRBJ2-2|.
CASSVSFTGELFF
TGTGCCAGCAGCGTTTCCTTCACCGGGGAGCTGTTTTTT
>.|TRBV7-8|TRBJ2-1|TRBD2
CASSVGLAGTYEQFF
TGTGCCAGCAGCGTGGGACTAGCGGGAACCTATGAGCAGTTCTTC
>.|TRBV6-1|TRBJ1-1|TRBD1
CASSDGGQGTAFF
TGTGCCAGCAGCGACGGGGGACAGGGGACGGCTTTCTTT
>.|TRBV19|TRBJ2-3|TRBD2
CASSIGGLAGASTDTQYF
TGTGCCAGTAGTATCGGGGGACTAGCGGGAGCTAGCACAGATACGCAGTATTTT
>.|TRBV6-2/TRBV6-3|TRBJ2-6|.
CASSYGGRRVGSGANVLTF
TGTGCCAGCAGTTACGGGGGACGGAGGGTAGGATCTGGGGCCAACGTCCTGACTTTC
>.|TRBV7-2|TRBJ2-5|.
CASSTGDSGAETQYF
TGTGCCAGCAGCACAGGGGATAGCGGGGCTGAGACCCAGTACTTC
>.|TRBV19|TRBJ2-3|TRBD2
CASSIGASGRTDTQYF
TGTGCCAGTAGTATAGGGGCCAGCGGGAGAACAGATACGCAGTATTTT
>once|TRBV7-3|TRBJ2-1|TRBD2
CASSPTPSASGGFEFF
TGTGCCAGCAGCCCAACCCCCTCCGCTAGCGGGGGTTTTGAGTTCTTC